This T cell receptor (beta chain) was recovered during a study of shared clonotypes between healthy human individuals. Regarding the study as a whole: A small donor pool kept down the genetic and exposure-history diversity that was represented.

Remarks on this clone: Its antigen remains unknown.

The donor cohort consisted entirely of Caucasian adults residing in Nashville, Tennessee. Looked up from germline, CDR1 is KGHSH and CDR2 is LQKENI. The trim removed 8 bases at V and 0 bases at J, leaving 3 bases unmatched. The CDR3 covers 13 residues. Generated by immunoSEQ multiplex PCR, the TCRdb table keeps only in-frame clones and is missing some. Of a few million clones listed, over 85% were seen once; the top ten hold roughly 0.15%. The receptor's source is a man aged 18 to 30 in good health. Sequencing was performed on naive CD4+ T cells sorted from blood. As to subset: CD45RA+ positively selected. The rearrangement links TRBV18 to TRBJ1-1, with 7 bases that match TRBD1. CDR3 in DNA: TGTGCCAGCCAAGGGGGCCTGAACACTGAAGCTTTCTTT. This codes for CASQGGLNTEAFF.